These 26 T cell receptor beta chains came from one sample sequenced in a study of T cells after yellow fever vaccination. In TCRdb, the 5' RACE reads were re-called with MiXCR into one record per CDR3 protein. This table holds 500,000 to 650,000 distinct CDR3 sequences, 13% found once. Specimen: PBMCs, collected on the day of the yellow fever booster vaccination. All receptors derive from a man aged 25-45 years who received the YFV17D yellow fever vaccine.

This chain uses TRBV29-1 with TRBJ1-1, with D hard to call. V was clipped by 4 bases and J by 0 bases, with 9 bases between them. The CDR3 has 13 amino acids. Germline-derived CDR1 and CDR2 are SQVTM and ANQGSEA. CDR3 coding DNA: TGCAGCGTTGTCTCCCCCCTGAACACTGAAGCTTTCTTT. Protein: CSVVSPLNTEAFF.

This clonotype came up a few times. The rearrangement joins TRBV2 to TRBJ2-3; no clear D gene. Trimming removed 6 bases at V and 2 bases at J, with 9 bases between. The CDR3 is made up of 13 amino acids. CDR1 is SNHLY, CDR2 FYNNEI, per germline. CDR3 nucleotide sequence: TGTGCCAGCAGGCTATACTTCACAGATACGCAGTATTTT. This gives the protein CASRLYFTDTQYF.

The rearrangement uses TRBV30 and TRBJ1-6; D unclear. The CDR3 sequence is 14 residues long. Germline lookup yields CDR1 GTSNPN and CDR2 SVGIG (reference sequence). V was clipped by 2 bases and J by 3 bases, with 8 bases between them. CDR3 protein: CAWSPPSYNSPLHF. The CDR3 nucleotides read TGTGCCTGGAGTCCCCCGAGCTATAATTCACCCCTCCACTTT.

In this sample, this clonotype turned up many times. The V gene is TRBV28, the J gene TRBJ2-5; perhaps TRBD2 as D (6 bases). Germline values: CDR1 MDHEN, CDR2 SYDVKM. V gave up 7 bases and J gave up 4 bases, with 7 bases separating them. The CDR3 is 11 amino acids. The CDR3 here is CASTGGETQYF. The CDR3 DNA is TGTGCCAGCACCGGGGGAGAGACCCAGTACTTC. The full variable domain, its missing parts supplied by reference TRBV28 and TRBJ2-5, is DVKVTQSSRYLVKRTGEKVFLECVQDMDHENMFWYRQDPGLGLRLIYFSYDVKMKEKGDIPEGYSVSREKKERFSLILESASTNQTSMYLCASTGGETQYFGPGTRLLVL.

This clonotype turned up a few times. This chain links TRBV6-5 with TRBJ2-5; a possible D gene is TRBD1 (5 bases). Germline V gene lookup returns CDR1 MNHEY and CDR2 SVGAGI. V dropped 2 bases and J dropped 2 bases, with 12 bases sitting between them. The CDR3 runs to 15 residues. CDR3 region: CASSYGHGLQETQYF. The CDR3 DNA is TGTGCCAGCAGTTACGGACACGGGCTGCAAGAGACCCAGTACTTC.

A few counts support this clonotype. This sequence joins TRBV19 and TRBJ2-7; 10 positions agree with TRBD1. There are 13 residues in the CDR3. CDR1 and CDR2 (germline): LNHDA, SQIVND (reference sequence). The V gene end was trimmed by 4 bases and the J gene end by 6 bases; junction bases not matched to a gene: 3. As DNA, the CDR3 is TGTGCCAGTAGTAAGGGACAGGGGACCGAGCAGTACTTC. It specifies CASSKGQGTEQYF.

The chain has TRBV20-1 and TRBJ1-6; tentatively, D is TRBD1 (6 bases). The CDR3 has 14 residues. V gave up 0 bases and J gave up 10 bases, with 13 bases separating them. Germline-derived CDR1 and CDR2 are DFQATT and SNEGSKA (reference sequence). This chain's CDR3 is CSARDGGLGSPLHF. The CDR3 DNA reads TGCAGTGCTAGAGACGGGGGGCTGGGCTCACCCCTCCACTTT.

There are a few counts of this clonotype. The chain uses TRBV4-3 and TRBJ2-3; TRBD2 might be the D (6 bases). The CDR3 has 18 residues. CDR1 and CDR2 from the germline V gene are LGHNA and YSLEER. V lost 0 bases and J 1 base, leaving 17 bases between the germline ends. In nucleotides, the CDR3 is TGCGCCAGCAGCCAAGATTTTTGGAGGCGGGAACGCACAGATACGCAGTATTTT. Protein: CASSQDFWRRERTDTQYF.

This clonotype was seen a few times. CDR3 loop: CASSLYSGSFSYNEQFF. CDR3 in DNA: TGTGCCAGCAGTTTATACTCAGGGTCTTTTTCCTACAATGAGCAGTTCTTC. The chain combines TRBV28 with TRBJ2-1; D might be TRBD1 (5 bases). V was cut by 1 base and J by 1 base, with 14 bases left in between. The CDR3 spans 17 residues. Looked up from germline, CDR1 is MDHEN and CDR2 is SYDVKM. Drawing the rest from reference TRBV28 and TRBJ2-1, the complete variable domain is DVKVTQSSRYLVKRTGEKVFLECVQDMDHENMFWYRQDPGLGLRLIYFSYDVKMKEKGDIPEGYSVSREKKERFSLILESASTNQTSMYLCASSLYSGSFSYNEQFFGPGTRLTVL.

J is TRBJ2-2 and V is TRBV7-2; 8 bases are a match to TRBD1. This CDR3 contains 16 residues. With 4 bases clipped from V and 4 bases from J, the junction kept 8 bases outside the gene matches. Germline loops: CDR1 SGHTA, CDR2 FQGNSA. The CDR3, as DNA: TGTGCCAGCAGCTACAGGGGGTCTGGCCCCACCGGGGAGCTGTTTTTT. Translated, it gives CASSYRGSGPTGELFF.

This chain uses TRBV30 with TRBJ2-7; the match to TRBD2 covers 13 bases. The V gene's germline CDR1 is GTSNPN and CDR2 SVGIG (reference sequence). J lost 7 bases, V lost 3 bases, and 12 bases had no gene match. CDR3 length equals 16 residues. DNA of the CDR3: TGTGCCTGGAGACAAACCGGACTAGCGGGGGCCCGGGAGCAGTACTTC. Translating it yields CAWRQTGLAGAREQYF.

The chain recombines TRBV20-1 with TRBJ2-2; 8 bases map to TRBD2. CDR1 is DFQATT and CDR2 is SNEGSKA in the germline V gene (reference sequence). The CDR3 has 14 amino acids. Losses at the gene ends were 4 bases for V and 3 bases for J; bases not matched to a gene: 4. Written as DNA, the CDR3 is TGCAGTGCTACTAGCGGGCATTACACCGGGGAGCTGTTTTTT. Residues: CSATSGHYTGELFF.

This clonotype was counted a few times. V usage is TRBV12-3 or TRBV12-4 and J usage is TRBJ1-1; weak D call: TRBD1 (6 bases). This CDR3 has 11 amino acids. Trimming removed 6 bases at V and 8 bases at J, with 10 bases between. CDR3 region: CASREGHEAFF. The CDR3 DNA reads TGTGCCAGCAGGGAGGGACACGAAGCTTTCTTT.

This clonotype was recorded only once. V and J are TRBV4-2 and TRBJ2-5; 10 positions agree with TRBD2. V lost 1 base to trimming and J lost 6 bases; unmatched junction nucleotides: 5. This CDR3 contains 15 residues. CDR1 and CDR2 (germline): LGHNA, YNFKEQ. CDR3 protein: CASSQVLAGVKTQYF. In nucleotides, the CDR3 is TGTGCCAGCAGCCAAGTCCTAGCGGGAGTGAAGACCCAGTACTTC.

In its sample, this clonotype was seen a few times. This chain uses TRBV7-6 with TRBJ2-1; 8 nucleotides agree with TRBD1. The junction had 13 bases not matched to a gene; V was cut back by 6 bases and J by 12 bases. The CDR3 extends over 14 amino acids. CDR1 SGHVS and CDR2 FNYEAQ come from the germline V gene. CDR3 protein: CASSPGQGTYGQFF. The CDR3 nucleotides are TGTGCCAGCAGTCCCGGACAGGGCACCTACGGGCAGTTCTTC.

This clonotype was found a few times. The J gene is TRBJ1-6, the V gene TRBV6-1, with 8 positions matching TRBD1. The germline CDR1 and CDR2 sequences are MNHNS and SASEGT. CDR3 length equals 15 residues. With V trimmed by 6 bases and J by 7 bases, 8 bases remained unmatched. The CDR3 here is CASRSRDRPNSPLHF. The CDR3 DNA reads TGTGCCAGCAGGTCCCGGGACAGGCCGAATTCACCCCTCCACTTT.

CDR3 protein: CASSLQGLAKNIQYF. The CDR3 DNA reads TGTGCCAGCAGCTTACAGGGTCTAGCCAAAAACATTCAGTACTTC. The rearrangement links TRBV7-8 to TRBJ2-4; a weak D match, TRBD1 (5 bases). The CDR3 sequence is 15 residues long. Looked up from germline, CDR1 is SGHVS and CDR2 is FQNEAQ. V was clipped by 2 bases and J by 0 bases, with 8 bases between them. Full variable domain (missing parts from reference TRBV7-8 and TRBJ2-4): GAGVSQSPRYKVAKRGQDVALRCDPISGHVSLFWYQQALGQGPEFLTYFQNEAQLDKSGLPSDRFFAERPEGSVSTLKIQRTQQEDSAVYLCASSLQGLAKNIQYFGAGTRLSVL.

V gene TRBV20-1 combines with J gene TRBJ1-5, with D unresolved. The CDR3 loop spans 13 amino acids. CDR1 is DFQATT, CDR2 SNEGSKA, per germline (reference sequence). The V end lost 5 bases, the J end lost 2 bases, and 10 bases lay between the germline ends. The CDR3 reads CSALRRGNQPQHF. As DNA, the CDR3 is TGCAGTGCTCTTAGACGGGGCAATCAGCCCCAGCATTTT.

This rearrangement joins TRBV6-1 to TRBJ2-2, with TRBD1 identical over 8 bases. The CDR3 has 14 residues. Losses at the gene ends were 4 bases for V and 7 bases for J; bases not matched to a gene: 5. Germline values: CDR1 MNHNS, CDR2 SASEGT. The CDR3 DNA reads TGTGCCAGCAGTGCTCAGGGGGCGGGCGGGGAGCTGTTTTTT. Translation: CASSAQGAGGELFF.

This clonotype was counted ten times or more. The chain joins TRBV6-5 to TRBJ2-7, with D tentatively TRBD2 (6 bases). The CDR3 sequence is 14 residues long. Trimming left V 6 bases short and J 2 bases short, with 14 bases between. Germline lookup yields CDR1 MNHEY and CDR2 SVGAGI. The CDR3 nucleotides read TGTGCCAGCAGCTCGCCGGGACTCACCTACGAGCAGTACTTC. Translation gives CASSSPGLTYEQYF.

This clonotype was found a few times. The V and J genes are TRBV20-1 and TRBJ2-7; maybe TRBD2 (6 bases). The CDR3 spans 12 residues. The V gene's germline CDR1 is DFQATT and CDR2 SNEGSKA (reference sequence). V shed 5 bases and J shed 4 bases, with 12 bases lying between them. The DNA for the CDR3 is TGCAGTGCTTACCGGGAGAAATACGAGCAGTACTTC. Amino acids: CSAYREKYEQYF.

V is TRBV9 and J is TRBJ1-6; D unresolved. The V gene's germline CDR1 is SGDLS and CDR2 YYNGEE. The V gene lost 3 bases and the J gene lost 9 bases, with 16 bases spanning the gap. The CDR3 totals 15 residues. Written as DNA, the CDR3 is TGTGCCAGCAGCGCCCTCGCCGGGGTTGGTTCACCCCTCCACTTT. Its protein product is CASSALAGVGSPLHF.

Ten or more counts support this clonotype. The chain links TRBV24-1 to TRBJ1-5, with D possibly TRBD1 on 5 matching bases. The CDR3 consists of 15 residues. Germline CDR1 reads KGHDR; CDR2 reads SFDVKD. The V end was cut by 5 bases, the J end by 5 bases, with 15 bases between. The CDR3 DNA follows: TGTGCCACCAGTGCCCTGGGGGGGGACGATCAGCCCCAGCATTTT. Its protein is CATSALGGDDQPQHF.

Only a few counts were recorded for this clonotype. The chain uses TRBV11-1 and TRBJ2-4, with 10 bases identical to TRBD1. The V gene end was trimmed by 5 bases and the J gene end by 2 bases; junction bases not matched to a gene: 15. Germline values: CDR1 SGHAT, CDR2 FQDESV (reference sequence). CDR3 length equals 19 residues. CDR3 residues: CASSTGTGDSTVSKNIQYF. As DNA, the CDR3 is TGTGCCAGCAGCACCGGGACAGGGGATAGCACTGTATCCAAAAACATTCAGTACTTC.

The V and J genes are TRBV23-1 and TRBJ1-5; 10 positions match TRBD1. TRBV23-1 is assigned to the ORF class and has an uncertain function. CDR3 length: 15 residues. V gave up 3 bases and J gave up 5 bases; unmatched junction bases: 4. CDR3 coding DNA: TGCGCCAGCAGTCAGACAGGGGGCGAGGATCAGCCCCAGCATTTT. It translates to CASSQTGGEDQPQHF.

There are a few counts of this clonotype. The chain links TRBV9 to TRBJ2-1; D is tentatively TRBD1 or TRBD2 (7 bases each). The CDR3 is 15 amino acids. The V end lost 6 bases, the J end lost 8 bases, and 21 bases lay between the germline ends. CDR1 SGDLS and CDR2 YYNGEE come from the germline V gene. CDR3 region: CASTAGAGGYDEQFF. The CDR3 nucleotides are TGTGCCAGCACCGCGGGGGCAGGGGGGTACGATGAGCAGTTCTTC.